This T cell receptor beta chain came from a study of T cell changes during pregnancy in multiple sclerosis. Repertoires were generated with immunoSEQ multiplex PCR, while TCRdb's copy carries only in-frame clones and drops some. Among more than 90,000 clones, about 92% were seen once, and the ten largest hold approximately 1.4%. V trimming: 8 bases; J trimming: 5 bases; junction bases outside the gene matches: 11. CDR3 length: 14 residues. Germline V gives CDR1 GTSNPN, CDR2 SVGIG (reference sequence). This sequence originates from a female donor with multiple sclerosis, enrolled in a pregnancy study. The sequences come from peripheral blood, collected in the first trimester of pregnancy. The rearrangement uses TRBV30 and TRBJ2-2; TRBD2 aligns across 7 bases. The CDR3 DNA is TGTGCCGGCAGGGCGGGAGTAGGAACCGGGGAGCTGTTTTTT. Translation: CAGRAGVGTGELFF.